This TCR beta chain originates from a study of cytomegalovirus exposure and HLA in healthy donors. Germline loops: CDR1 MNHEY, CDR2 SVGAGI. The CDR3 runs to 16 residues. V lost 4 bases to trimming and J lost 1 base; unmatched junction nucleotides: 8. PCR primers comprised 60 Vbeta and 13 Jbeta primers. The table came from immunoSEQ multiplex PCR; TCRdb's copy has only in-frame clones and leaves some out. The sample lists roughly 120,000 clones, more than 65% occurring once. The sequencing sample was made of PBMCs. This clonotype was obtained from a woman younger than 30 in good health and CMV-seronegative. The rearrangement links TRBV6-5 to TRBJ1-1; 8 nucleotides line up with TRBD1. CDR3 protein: CASSSPRTGRNTEAFF. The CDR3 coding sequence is TGTGCCAGCAGTTCCCCCCGGACAGGGAGGAACACTGAAGCTTTCTTT.